A single sample is the source of the 29 T cell receptor beta chains below, sequenced in a study of immune evolution from preneoplasia to lung adenocarcinoma. The method was immunoSEQ multiplex PCR; TCRdb's version includes in-frame clones alone and lacks a portion of them. The sample has some 2,400 clones; approximately 84% are singletons. Specimen: FFPE lung adenocarcinoma in situ tissue. The source is a person aged 65 to 85 with lung adenocarcinoma.

The rearrangement links TRBV7-9 to TRBJ1-2; TRBD1 matches 9 bases. Unmatched junction bases numbered 3, after V lost 1 base and J lost 3 bases. The CDR3 length is 15 residues. The germline gives CDR1 SEHNR, CDR2 FQNEAQ (reference sequence). CDR3 region: CASSLGRDRDYGYTF. The CDR3 bases are TGTGCCAGCAGCTTAGGACGGGACAGGGACTATGGCTACACCTTC.

This chain joins TRBV9 and TRBJ2-7; no clear D. Germline values: CDR1 SGDLS, CDR2 YYNGEE. CDR3 size: 12 residues. The V end lost 3 bases, the J end lost 4 bases, and 8 bases lay between the germline ends. This chain's CDR3 is CASSEDLYEQYF. CDR3 DNA: TGTGCCAGCAGCGAAGACTTGTACGAGCAGTACTTC.

The chain is built from TRBV7-2 and TRBJ2-7, with TRBD2 matching over 11 bases. This CDR3 spans 15 amino acids. Germline V lookup: CDR1 SGHTA, CDR2 FQGNSA. V was clipped by 1 base and J by 6 bases; unmatched bases: 5. The CDR3 region is CASSLDSGRAGEQYF. The CDR3 nucleotides read TGTGCCAGCAGCTTAGATAGCGGGAGGGCCGGCGAGCAGTACTTC.

This chain joins TRBV7-2 and TRBJ1-5; 7 positions agree with TRBD1. Unmatched junction bases numbered 7, after V lost 6 bases and J lost 2 bases. CDR1 is SGHTA and CDR2 is FQGNSA in the germline V gene. The CDR3 covers 15 residues. This CDR3 reads CASSEQGIGNQPQHF. In DNA form, the CDR3 reads TGTGCCAGCAGTGAACAGGGGATTGGCAATCAGCCCCAGCATTTT.

The CDR3 reads CASSSHSNPYEQYF. The CDR3 DNA reads as TGTGCCAGCAGTTCCCACAGTAACCCCTACGAGCAGTACTTC. J is TRBJ2-7 and V is TRBV28; D unclear. Deletions cut 4 bases from V and 2 bases from J, with 12 bases between. The CDR3 totals 14 residues. Germline loops: CDR1 MDHEN, CDR2 SYDVKM.

The gene calls are TRBV6-1 and TRBJ2-1; possibly TRBD2 for D (5 bases). V was cut by 0 bases and J by 7 bases, with 7 bases left in between. Germline lookup yields CDR1 MNHNS and CDR2 SASEGT. The CDR3 sequence is 13 residues long. In DNA, the CDR3 is TGTGCCAGCAGTGAAGCGCGGGTGAATGAGCAGTTCTTC. It codes for CASSEARVNEQFF.

The chain carries TRBV28 and TRBJ2-7, with D possibly being TRBD2 (6 bases). The V gene lost 8 bases and the J gene lost 0 bases, with 17 bases spanning the gap. The CDR3 sequence is 15 residues long. CDR1 is MDHEN and CDR2 is SYDVKM in the germline V gene. The CDR3 region is CASRLNPGGSYEQYF. CDR3 nucleotide sequence: TGTGCCAGCCGGTTAAACCCCGGGGGCTCCTACGAGCAGTACTTC.

The V call is TRBV30, the J call TRBJ2-1, with D possibly matching TRBD1 (5 bases). V gave up 3 bases and J gave up 6 bases, with 18 bases separating them. Germline V lookup: CDR1 GTSNPN, CDR2 SVGIG (reference sequence). The CDR3 contains 15 residues. The CDR3 nucleotides are TGTGCCTGGAGCGTCAGGGCCTGGGGATCCAATGAGCAGTTCTTC. Amino acids: CAWSVRAWGSNEQFF.

J is TRBJ2-7 and V is TRBV28; D might be TRBD1 or TRBD2, each matching 5 bases. The CDR3 contains 13 residues. V was pared by 4 bases and J by 4 bases, with 11 bases between. Germline CDR1 MDHEN, CDR2 SYDVKM. The CDR3 region has the DNA TGTGCCAGCAGTTCACCGGGACCGTACGAGCAGTACTTC. Its protein product is CASSSPGPYEQYF.

The chain links TRBV5-1 to TRBJ1-2, with D unclear. V gave up 4 bases and J gave up 7 bases, with 14 bases separating them. Germline V CDR1 and CDR2: SGHRS, YFSETQ. This CDR3 contains 13 residues. CDR3 in amino acids: CASSPLDKPGYTF. The CDR3 DNA is TGCGCCAGCAGCCCCCTCGACAAGCCTGGCTACACCTTC.

The chain uses TRBV7-2 and TRBJ2-7, with TRBD2 as a possible D gene (5 bases). CDR3 length: 14 amino acids. CDR1 and CDR2 from the germline V gene are SGHTA and FQGNSA. Trimming shortened V by 5 bases and J by 5 bases, and 16 bases separated the two germline ends. The CDR3 coding sequence is TGTGCCAGCAGCCCCCAGCCAGCGGTGAACGAGCAGTACTTC. Protein: CASSPQPAVNEQYF.

The chain combines TRBV11-2 with TRBJ2-5; possible D gene TRBD2, 7 bases. Trimming pared 5 bases from V and 4 bases from J, leaving 14 bases between. This CDR3 has 14 amino acids. Germline CDR1 and CDR2: SGHAT and FQNNGV. CDR3 region: CASSPTGGRETQYF. As DNA, the CDR3 is TGTGCCAGCAGCCCCACCGGGGGGCGAGAGACCCAGTACTTC.

The gene calls are TRBV6-5 and TRBJ2-7, with a possible D match to TRBD1 (5 bases). V was shortened by 7 bases and J by 0 bases, with 10 bases between the two germline ends. Germline CDR1 is MNHEY and CDR2 is SVGAGI. This CDR3 has 13 amino acids. CDR3 DNA sequence: TGTGCCAGCAAGGACACCCGCTCCTACGAGCAGTACTTC. It encodes CASKDTRSYEQYF.

The V and J genes are TRBV11-2 and TRBJ2-5; D remains ambiguous. Germline V lookup: CDR1 SGHAT, CDR2 FQNNGV. Trimming took 1 base from V and 7 from J, leaving 7 bases between them. This CDR3 spans 12 amino acids. CDR3 residues: CASSLGSPTQYF. In DNA form, the CDR3 reads TGTGCCAGCAGCTTAGGTAGTCCGACCCAGTACTTC.

In its sample, this clone was seen a few times. The chain links TRBV9 to TRBJ1-1; D is undetermined. Trimming pared 4 bases from V and 6 bases from J, leaving 10 bases between. CDR3 length equals 12 residues. The germline V gene encodes CDR1 SGDLS and CDR2 YYNGEE. CDR3 sequence (DNA): TGTGCCAGCAGCCAGATGGGCTCTGAAGCTTTCTTT. Encoded protein: CASSQMGSEAFF.

V usage is TRBV7-2 and J usage is TRBJ2-3; a weak D match, TRBD2 (6 bases). CDR1 and CDR2 from the germline V gene are SGHTA and FQGNSA. Trimming took off 4 bases at V and 1 base at J, with 9 bases between the two ends. The CDR3 is 14 amino acids. The CDR3 loop is CASSSWGGTDTQYF. The CDR3 nucleotides are TGTGCCAGCAGCTCATGGGGGGGCACAGATACGCAGTATTTT.

This clone has more than one count but fewer than ten. The chain is built from TRBV2 and TRBJ2-7; D is undetermined. The CDR3 has 12 amino acids. Germline values: CDR1 SNHLY, CDR2 FYNNEI. V was pared by 2 bases and J by 2 bases, with 4 bases between. This CDR3 is CASSERTYEQYF. The CDR3 bases are TGTGCCAGCAGTGAACGGACCTACGAGCAGTACTTC.

The gene calls are TRBV28 and TRBJ2-4, with D unresolved. V was pared by 10 bases and J by 0 bases, with 13 bases between. The CDR3 covers 14 residues. The germline V gene encodes CDR1 MDHEN and CDR2 SYDVKM. This chain's CDR3 is CATGELLAKNIQYF. The CDR3, as DNA: TGTGCCACCGGAGAACTCTTAGCCAAAAACATTCAGTACTTC.

The count of this clone is one. The CDR3 nucleotides are TGTGCCAGCAGCGCGGGACAGAACTATGGCTACACCTTC. Translation: CASSAGQNYGYTF. This chain connects TRBV7-3 to TRBJ1-2, with 7 positions matching TRBD1. Per the germline V gene, CDR1 is SGHTA and CDR2 is FQGTGA. The CDR3 contains 13 residues. Trimming at V came to 5 bases and at J to 2 bases, leaving 2 bases not matched to a gene.

The chain carries TRBV9 and TRBJ2-3; D possibly matches TRBD1 or TRBD2 (5 bases each). This CDR3 region has 16 residues. Germline V gene sequence: CDR1 SGDLS, CDR2 YYNGEE. Trimming cost V 0 bases and J 3 bases, with 14 bases left between them. CDR3 sequence reads: CASSVGIGDGTDTQYF. CDR3 nucleotides: TGTGCCAGCAGCGTAGGAATAGGGGACGGGACAGATACGCAGTATTTT.

Remarks on this clone: Distinct nucleotide sequences in the sample also encode this CDR3. The genes are TRBV19 and TRBJ2-1; no reliable D call. Trimming removed 7 bases at V and 4 bases at J, with 8 bases between. The germline V gene has CDR1 LNHDA and CDR2 SQIVND (reference sequence). The CDR3 loop spans 12 amino acids. This CDR3 is CASNSLYNEQFF. CDR3 sequence (DNA): TGTGCCAGTAACTCCCTATACAATGAGCAGTTCTTC.

The CDR3 DNA reads as TGTGCCATCAGTGAGTCACAGGACAGGGGTGAAAAACTGTTTTTT. Encoded protein: CAISESQDRGEKLFF. The J gene is TRBJ1-4, the V gene TRBV10-3; 9 nucleotides align to TRBD1. The CDR3 spans 15 residues. Unmatched junction bases numbered 3, after V lost 0 bases and J lost 7 bases. From germline, CDR1 is ENHRY and CDR2 SYGVKD.

The rearrangement links TRBV19 to TRBJ2-7; 7 bases match TRBD1. This CDR3 is 17 amino acids long. The ends lost 6 bases at V and 2 bases at J; junction bases unmatched: 16. In germline, CDR1 is LNHDA, CDR2 SQIVND (reference sequence). CDR3 DNA: TGTGCCAGTAGCTTAACCGCCCTGACCGGGACAGCCTACGAGCAGTACTTC. Translating it yields CASSLTALTGTAYEQYF.

The CDR3: CAWSGSGGEQFF. For the CDR3, the DNA is TGTGCCTGGAGTGGGTCAGGGGGTGAGCAGTTCTTC. The chain combines TRBV30 with TRBJ2-1, with TRBD1 matching 7 bases. Germline CDR1 is GTSNPN and CDR2 is SVGIG (reference sequence). The CDR3 totals 12 residues. The junction had 3 bases not matched to a gene; V was cut back by 1 base and J by 9 bases.

The chain links TRBV6-5 to TRBJ2-1; 10 bases align to TRBD2. The V and J ends lost 4 bases and 1 base, in that order; junction bases with no gene match: 4. Looked up from germline, CDR1 is MNHEY and CDR2 is SVGAGI. The CDR3 spans 16 residues. The CDR3 reads CASSSGLAASYNEQFF. In nucleotides, the CDR3 is TGTGCCAGCAGTTCCGGACTAGCGGCATCCTACAATGAGCAGTTCTTC.

J is TRBJ2-1 and V is TRBV9, with 9 bases that match TRBD2. The ends lost 0 bases at V and 9 bases at J; junction bases unmatched: 7. The CDR3 extends over 15 amino acids. The germline V gene has CDR1 SGDLS and CDR2 YYNGEE. The CDR3 reads CASSVALAGDSEQFF. DNA of the CDR3: TGTGCCAGCAGCGTAGCCTTAGCGGGAGACAGTGAGCAGTTCTTC. Combining the CDR3 with reference TRBV9 and TRBJ2-1 gives the whole variable domain DSGVTQTPKHLITATGQRVTLRCSPRSGDLSVYWYQQSLDQGLQFLIQYYNGEERAKGNILERFSAQQFPDLHSELNLSSLELGDSALYFCASSVALAGDSEQFFGPGTRLTVL.

V and J are TRBV5-1 and TRBJ2-1, with TRBD2 matching 11 bases. This CDR3 region has 17 residues. Germline CDR1 is SGHRS and CDR2 is YFSETQ. V shed 0 bases and J 3 bases; nucleotides not matched to a gene: 5. The CDR3 DNA is TGCGCCAGCAGCTTGGAGGGCGGACTAGCGGGCTACAATGAGCAGTTCTTC. Translated: CASSLEGGLAGYNEQFF.

The chain combines TRBV18 with TRBJ1-3; no clear D. The CDR3 spans 16 residues. Per germline, CDR1 KGHSH and CDR2 LQKENI. V shed 6 bases and J shed 0 bases, with 15 bases lying between them. The CDR3 spells CASSLKTVNSGNTIYF. CDR3 coding DNA: TGTGCCAGCTCCCTCAAGACGGTAAACTCTGGAAACACCATATATTTT.

The CDR3 here is CASSLTVQFQETQYF. CDR3 nucleotide sequence: TGCGCCAGCAGCTTAACGGTACAATTCCAAGAGACCCAGTACTTC. The chain joins TRBV5-1 to TRBJ2-5; D is unclear. CDR3 length equals 15 residues. Germline CDR1 and CDR2: SGHRS and YFSETQ. V lost 2 bases and J lost 1, with 12 bases in between.